This T cell receptor (beta chain) was captured in a study of CD8 T cells in Susac syndrome. About 0.5 to 1 ug RNA was reverse transcribed with random hexamers. MiXCR, applied by TCRdb to the immunoSEQ multiplex PCR reads, yields one record per CDR3 protein. The sample lists about 140,000 distinct CDR3 sequences; about 95% were seen once. This clonotype has only one observation. Antigen: not known. J gave up 4 bases and V 6 bases, and 11 bases lay outside the gene matches. Germline CDR1 is SGHAT and CDR2 is FQDESV (reference sequence). This CDR3 is 15 amino acids long. Findings of the study overall: Acknowledgment was made by the study that its TCR sequencing and HLA analysis involved a relatively small number of individuals. Clonal expansion did not appear in Susac syndrome CD4+ T cell repertoires.

The sequenced material came from CD4+ T cells from PBMCs. The chain is built from TRBV11-1 and TRBJ1-2; the match to TRBD1 covers 7 bases. The sequence came from a human donor with Susac syndrome. The CDR3 DNA reads TGTGCCAGCAGTTTAAGTACAGGGGTCGCCTATGGCTACACCTTC. Translated: CASSLSTGVAYGYTF.